A single sample is the source of the 14 T cell receptor beta chains below, sequenced in a study of cytomegalovirus exposure and HLA in healthy donors. Both 60 Vbeta primers and 13 Jbeta primers went into the PCR. Clones were sequenced by immunoSEQ multiplex PCR, and TCRdb holds only the in-frame ones, with some missing. The sample shows about 160,000 clones, 80% to 90% of them seen only once. Sample: PBMCs. These receptors were taken from a man between 18 and 35 years old in good health and CMV-seronegative.

The V call is TRBV7-2, the J call TRBJ1-4; D not certain. This CDR3 has 15 amino acids. V shed 1 base and J shed 0 bases, with 6 bases lying between them. The V gene's germline CDR1 is SGHTA and CDR2 FQGNSA. The DNA for the CDR3 is TGTGCCAGCAGCTTAGTGTCAGCAACTAATGAAAAACTGTTTTTT. Translated: CASSLVSATNEKLFF.

The gene calls are TRBV6-6 and TRBJ1-5; D gene unclear. V shed 5 bases and J shed 4 bases, with 6 bases lying between them. This CDR3 has 12 residues. CDR1 and CDR2 (germline): MNHNY, SVGAGI (reference sequence). In DNA, the CDR3 is TGTGCCAGCAGTCCCCAGAATCAGCCCCAGCATTTT. Residues: CASSPQNQPQHF.

The count of this clone is one. This chain joins TRBV27 and TRBJ2-1; 8 bases align to TRBD2. Germline values: CDR1 MNHEY, CDR2 SMNVEV (reference sequence). CDR3 length equals 14 residues. V shed 3 bases, J shed 6 bases, and the junction held 4 bases outside the gene matches. The CDR3 region has the DNA TGTGCCAGCAGTTTCAGCGGGGGTACCAATGAGCAGTTCTTC. The encoded protein is CASSFSGGTNEQFF.

V is TRBV5-1 and J is TRBJ2-2, with a tentative D call TRBD1 (6 bases). Germline V CDR1 and CDR2: SGHRS, YFSETQ. The CDR3 has 16 residues. V shed 0 bases and J shed 1 base, with 10 bases lying between them. CDR3 coding DNA: TGCGCCAGCAGCTTGGGGCGGACAGAGAACACCGGGGAGCTGTTTTTT. Its protein product is CASSLGRTENTGELFF.

The rearrangement uses TRBV28 and TRBJ2-5, with 7 bases lining up with TRBD1. This CDR3 region has 14 residues. In germline, CDR1 is MDHEN, CDR2 SYDVKM. V dropped 3 bases and J dropped 5; count of bases not matched to a gene: 6. CDR3 in DNA: TGTGCCAGCAGTTTGCCGGGACAGTTGGAGACCCAGTACTTC. Residues: CASSLPGQLETQYF.

The chain uses TRBV5-1 and TRBJ2-1; TRBD2 might be the D (5 bases). This CDR3 comprises 17 residues. Germline V gene data show CDR1 as SGHRS and CDR2 as YFSETQ. Trimming took off 0 bases at V and 0 bases at J, with 13 bases between the two ends. The CDR3 sequence: CASSLAGGPGSYNEQFF. As DNA, the CDR3 is TGCGCCAGCAGCTTGGCCGGAGGCCCAGGCTCCTACAATGAGCAGTTCTTC.

The J gene is TRBJ1-5, the V gene TRBV5-6, with TRBD1 as a possible D gene (6 bases). Deletions cut 2 bases from V and 8 bases from J, with 14 bases between. Germline CDR1 is SGHDT and CDR2 is YYEEEE. The CDR3 is 14 residues long. CDR3 residues: CASSFRDTGEPQHF. The CDR3 DNA is TGTGCCAGCAGCTTCCGGGACACCGGAGAGCCCCAGCATTTT.

The chain combines TRBV28 with TRBJ1-3; TRBD1 is a possible D gene (5 bases). This CDR3 is built from 14 residues. Germline V lookup: CDR1 MDHEN, CDR2 SYDVKM. The V and J ends lost 6 bases and 4 bases respectively, with 13 bases between them. The CDR3 loop reads CASRPPGGGNTIYF. CDR3 DNA sequence: TGTGCCAGCAGACCCCCGGGGGGAGGAAACACCATATATTTT.

The rearrangement links TRBV11-2 to TRBJ1-2; D unresolved. The CDR3 is made up of 13 amino acids. Trimming stripped 5 bases from V and 2 bases from J, with 9 bases between. Germline V gene sequence: CDR1 SGHAT, CDR2 FQNNGV. The CDR3 loop is CASSLTENYGYTF. The CDR3 nucleotides read TGTGCCAGCAGCCTTACTGAGAACTATGGCTACACCTTC.

The chain couples TRBV7-9 to TRBJ2-2; D remains unclear. V lost 7 bases to trimming and J lost 5 bases, with 11 bases between them. The CDR3 spans 13 residues. In germline, CDR1 is SEHNR, CDR2 FQNEAQ (reference sequence). The CDR3 DNA follows: TGTGCCAGCATCACCAAGAGGACCGGGGAGCTGTTTTTT. It is translated as CASITKRTGELFF.

V usage is TRBV29-1 and J usage is TRBJ2-7; TRBD1 agrees at 9 bases. Trimming at V came to 4 bases and at J to 3 bases, leaving 16 bases not matched to a gene. The CDR3 has 17 amino acids. Germline V gene data show CDR1 as SQVTM and CDR2 as ANQGSEA. CDR3 amino acids: CSVALSGGTGSVYEQYF. In nucleotides, the CDR3 is TGCAGCGTTGCCCTAAGTGGCGGGACAGGGTCCGTCTACGAGCAGTACTTC.

The chain is built from TRBV28 and TRBJ1-4; D possibly corresponds to TRBD1 (6 bases). This CDR3 comprises 15 residues. The germline V and J ends were trimmed by 6 bases and 3 bases, with 14 bases remaining between them. The germline CDR1 and CDR2 sequences are MDHEN and SYDVKM. The CDR3 loop reads CASRPPTGSNEKLFF. DNA of the CDR3: TGTGCCAGCAGGCCGCCGACAGGATCTAATGAAAAACTGTTTTTT.

This clone was seen just once. The rearrangement links TRBV27 to TRBJ2-2; D remains unclear. This CDR3 contains 17 residues. Trimming took off 3 bases at V and 0 bases at J, with 14 bases between the two ends. Germline V gene data show CDR1 as MNHEY and CDR2 as SMNVEV (reference sequence). CDR3 nucleotides: TGTGCCAGCAGTTTTCGGTGGAGATATGCGAACACCGGGGAGCTGTTTTTT. It yields the protein CASSFRWRYANTGELFF.

The chain links TRBV5-6 to TRBJ2-1; tentatively, D is TRBD1 (6 bases). V gave up 2 bases and J gave up 3 bases, with 15 bases separating them. From germline, CDR1 is SGHDT and CDR2 YYEEEE. The CDR3 consists of 16 residues. CDR3 sequence reads: CASSFPGHNVYNEQFF. The CDR3 bases are TGTGCCAGCAGCTTTCCGGGACACAACGTCTACAATGAGCAGTTCTTC. The full variable domain, completed using reference TRBV5-6 and TRBJ2-1, is DAGVTQSPTHLIKTRGQQVTLRCSPKSGHDTVSWYQQALGQGPQFIFQYYEEEERQRGNFPDRFSGHQFPNYSSELNVNALLLGDSALYLCASSFPGHNVYNEQFFGPGTRLTVL.